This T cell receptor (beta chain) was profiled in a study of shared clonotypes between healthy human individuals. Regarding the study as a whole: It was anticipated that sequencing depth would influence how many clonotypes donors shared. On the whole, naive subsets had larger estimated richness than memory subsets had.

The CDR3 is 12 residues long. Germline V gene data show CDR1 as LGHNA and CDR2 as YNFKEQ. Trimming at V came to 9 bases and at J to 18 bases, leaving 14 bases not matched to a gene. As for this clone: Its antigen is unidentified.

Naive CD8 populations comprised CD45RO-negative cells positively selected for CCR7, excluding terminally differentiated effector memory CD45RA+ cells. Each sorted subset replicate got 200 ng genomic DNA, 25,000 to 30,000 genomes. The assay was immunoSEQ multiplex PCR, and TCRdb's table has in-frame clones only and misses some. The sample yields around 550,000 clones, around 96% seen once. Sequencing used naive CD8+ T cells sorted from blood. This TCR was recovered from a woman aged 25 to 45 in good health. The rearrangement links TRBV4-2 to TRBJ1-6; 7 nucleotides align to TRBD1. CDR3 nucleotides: TGTGCCAGTCTCTCGGGACAGAAGGTATCCCACTTT. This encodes CASLSGQKVSHF.